These T cell receptor beta chains were read from a single sample in a study of T cells in Graves' hyperthyroidism and ophthalmopathy. In TCRdb, the multiplex PCR reads were re-called with MiXCR into one record per CDR3 protein. The table has 450,000 to 500,000 distinct CDR3 sequences, roughly 22% seen once. Sequencing was performed on blood. The receptors here all came from a woman aged 70-85 years with Graves' ophthalmopathy. CDR3s include the opening cysteine and the closing phenylalanine or tryptophan. D genes are given only for firm matches. Not all rows give a size; the values are once, few, many and, for expanded clones, a class.

V gene	clone size	D gene	J gene	CDR3 protein	CDR3 DNA
TRBV6-5	.	TRBD1	TRBJ1-1	CASRYDRGEAFF	TGTGCCAGCAGGTACGACAGGGGCGAAGCTTTCTTT
TRBV7-6	many	.	TRBJ1-2	CASSLGQPTLDYGYTF	TGTGCCAGCAGCTTAGGGCAGCCTACATTGGACTATGGCTACACCTTC
TRBV2	many	TRBD1	TRBJ2-3	CASRPGQGSDTQYF	TGTGCCAGCAGGCCGGGACAGGGGTCAGATACGCAGTATTTT
TRBV10-3	.	TRBD1	TRBJ1-2	CAISESGQIYGYTF	TGTGCCATCAGTGAGTCGGGACAGATCTATGGCTACACCTTC
TRBV5-1	few	TRBD1	TRBJ2-3	CASSQGQVTDTQYF	TGCGCCAGCAGCCAAGGACAGGTCACAGATACGCAGTATTTT
TRBV20-1	few	TRBD2	TRBJ2-3	CSATSGPYTDTQYF	TGCAGTGCTACTAGCGGGCCCTACACAGATACGCAGTATTTT
TRBV7-2	many	.	TRBJ2-7	CASSLVRAYEQYF	TGTGCCAGCAGCTTAGTACGGGCCTACGAGCAGTACTTC
TRBV15	.	TRBD1	TRBJ1-5	CATSRAQGLNSNQPQHF	TGTGCCACCAGCAGAGCACAGGGGTTGAATAGCAATCAGCCCCAGCATTTT
TRBV20-1	few	TRBD1	TRBJ1-1	CSASGTGRVTFF	TGCAGTGCTAGCGGGACAGGGAGGGTGACTTTCTTT
TRBV9	many	.	TRBJ2-5	CASSAHSGGETQYF	TGTGCCAGCAGCGCTCACTCCGGCGGGGAGACCCAGTACTTC
TRBV6-1	.	.	TRBJ2-7	CASKKDPYEQYF	TGTGCCAGCAAGAAGGATCCTTACGAGCAGTACTTC
TRBV6-5	few	.	TRBJ2-2	CASSLLLGAVYTGELFF	TGTGCCAGCAGTCTACTCCTCGGCGCGGTTTACACCGGGGAGCTGTTTTTT
TRBV2	few	.	TRBJ2-2	CASKFAGQTGELFF	TGTGCCAGCAAGTTCGCGGGACAAACCGGGGAGCTGTTTTTT
TRBV5-1	.	.	TRBJ2-5	CASRKTFEKTQYF	TGCGCCAGCAGAAAGACGTTCGAAAAGACCCAGTACTTC
TRBV11-2	once	TRBD1	TRBJ1-2	CASRLRTGGTGYGYTF	TGTGCCAGCAGATTACGGACAGGGGGCACCGGCTATGGCTACACCTTC
TRBV30	few	TRBD2	TRBJ2-7	CAWTSGGSGSGQYF	TGTGCCTGGACTTCCGGGGGCAGCGGGAGCGGGCAGTACTTC
TRBV7-8	.	TRBD1	TRBJ2-5	CASSPRGPGTQYF	TGTGCCAGCAGCCCTAGGGGGCCGGGGACCCAGTACTTC
TRBV7-6	.	TRBD1	TRBJ2-7	CASSARTGGYEQYF	TGTGCCAGCAGCGCTAGGACAGGTGGTTACGAGCAGTACTTC
TRBV12-3/TRBV12-4	.	.	TRBJ2-7	CASSLDAFRDEQYF	TGTGCCAGCAGTCTAGACGCCTTTAGGGACGAGCAGTACTTC
TRBV12-3/TRBV12-4	.	.	TRBJ1-4	CASSLNPGGNEKLFF	TGTGCCAGCAGTTTAAACCCGGGGGGGAACGAAAAACTGTTTTTT
TRBV12-5	.	TRBD2	TRBJ2-1	CASGSSLAGGPDEQFF	TGTGCTAGTGGTTCCAGCCTAGCGGGAGGGCCCGATGAGCAGTTCTTC
TRBV12-3/TRBV12-4	many	.	TRBJ1-1	CASSLEGTPSMNTEAFF	TGTGCCAGCAGTCTAGAGGGGACACCTTCTATGAACACTGAAGCTTTCTTT
TRBV7-2	many	.	TRBJ1-4	CASSINRIPNEKLFF	TGTGCCAGCAGCATAAACAGGATACCCAATGAAAAACTGTTTTTT
TRBV11-2	many	TRBD2	TRBJ2-7	CASRVSGRAGEQYF	TGTGCCAGCAGGGTGAGCGGGAGGGCCGGAGAGCAGTACTTC
TRBV7-6	few	.	TRBJ1-1	CASSPPGLRTEAFF	TGTGCCAGCAGCCCACCAGGGTTGAGAACTGAAGCTTTCTTT
TRBV28	.	.	TRBJ1-5	CASSWRGGKGNQPQHF	TGTGCCAGCAGCTGGAGGGGGGGCAAAGGCAATCAGCCCCAGCATTTT
TRBV5-6	.	.	TRBJ1-2	CASSLPPYGYTF	TGTGCCAGCAGCTTGCCACCGTATGGCTACACCTTC
TRBV6-1	few	.	TRBJ1-4	CASSRATNEKLFF	TGTGCCAGCAGTAGGGCAACTAATGAAAAACTGTTTTTT
TRBV11-2	once	TRBD1	TRBJ1-4	CASSSTGVANEKLFF	TGTGCCAGCAGCTCCACAGGGGTGGCTAATGAAAAACTGTTTTTT
TRBV6-2/TRBV6-3	.	.	TRBJ2-1	CATSTPGTPGVNEQFF	TGTGCCACTAGTACTCCCGGGACCCCAGGGGTCAATGAGCAGTTCTTC